This T cell receptor beta chain was obtained from a study of T cells in localized non-small cell lung cancer. From germline, CDR1 is MDHEN and CDR2 SYDVKM. This CDR3 is 14 amino acids long. The germline V and J ends were trimmed by 7 bases and 4 bases, with 14 bases remaining between them. TCRdb keeps only in-frame clones here, not all; method: immunoSEQ multiplex PCR. The sample carries tens of thousands of clones, 84% recorded once. The receptor's source is a female donor of 60 years or more with stage I lung adenocarcinoma. The chain joins TRBV28 to TRBJ1-5; D possibly corresponds to TRBD1 (5 bases). Sequencing used peripheral blood, obtained before any cancer treatment. CDR3: CASTPPAGNQPQHF. In DNA form, the CDR3 reads TGTGCCAGCACTCCCCCGGCAGGGAATCAGCCCCAGCATTTT.